This T cell receptor (beta chain) was captured in a study of shared clonotypes between healthy human individuals. Study-wide context: CD4 naive and CD4 memory each took three plates per donor, while CD8 naive took two and CD8 memory one.

The germline gives CDR1 MNHNS, CDR2 SASEGT. The CDR3 length is 13 residues. V lost 4 bases and J lost 2, with 9 bases in between. TCRdb's table, derived via immunoSEQ multiplex PCR, lists solely in-frame clones and lacks some. The sample lists over a million clones; 65% to 75% were seen once. The TCR originated in a man between 18 and 29 years old in good health. The chain carries TRBV6-1 and TRBJ2-7; no definite D call. The sequenced sample was memory CD4+ T cells sorted from blood. As for subset: CD45RA-negative fraction. CDR3 nucleotides: TGTGCCAGCAGTGTCCTGGGAACCTACGAGCAGTACTTC. It codes for CASSVLGTYEQYF.